The clone carrying this TCR beta chain was observed a handful of times. Primed by a sample-barcoded 5' primer and a J-beta primer mix, a second PCR proceeded for 7 to 11 cycles. One entry per CDR3 protein results from TCRdb running MiXCR on the 5' RACE reads. The table lists a few hundred thousand distinct CDR3 sequences, 25% to 30% of them singletons. The source of the sample is a study of blood T cells in healthy people across ages. CDR1 and CDR2 (germline): KGHSH, LQKENI. The V gene end was trimmed by 3 bases and the J gene end by 2 bases; junction bases not matched to a gene: 6. This CDR3 region has 15 residues.

The sequence was obtained from a woman aged 70 to 79 in good health. The sequencing sample was made of blood. V usage is TRBV18 and J usage is TRBJ2-5; 7 bases map to TRBD2. The CDR3 sequence: CASSPNGGGQETQYF. In nucleotides, the CDR3 is TGTGCCAGCTCACCGAATGGCGGGGGACAAGAGACCCAGTACTTC.